This T cell receptor beta chain was sequenced for a study of T-cell memory formation after mild COVID-19. TCRdb ran MiXCR on the 5' RACE reads and lists one entry per CDR3 protein. Here the sample spans around 250,000 distinct CDR3 sequences, about 17% being singletons. The length of the CDR3 is 18 residues. V lost 5 bases to trimming and J lost 1 base; unmatched junction nucleotides: 7. The sequenced sample consisted of PBMCs or a T cell subset sorted from them (not recorded which). The sequence derives from a man younger than 35 who had mild COVID-19 (a few samples of this study predate the infection). Cell type and time point are not known. J is TRBJ2-2 and V is TRBV12-3 or TRBV12-4, with 13 bases lining up with TRBD2. Here the CDR3 DNA reads TGTGCCAGCAGTCCGAGGACTAGCGGGGGTAGGAACACCGGGGAGCTGTTTTTT. Protein product: CASSPRTSGGRNTGELFF.